The 26 T cell receptor beta chains below all came from one sample that was sequenced in a study of CD8+ T cells in alopecia areata. Reverse transcribed after extraction, RNA yielded cDNA as the sequencing template. Clones were sequenced by immunoSEQ multiplex PCR, and TCRdb holds only the in-frame ones, with some missing. The table records over 150,000 clones, more than 55% of them present only once. The sequenced sample consisted of CD8+ T cells sorted from blood. The receptor set was obtained from a human donor in good health.

This clone has just a few counts. This chain uses TRBV29-1 with TRBJ1-1; D is uncertain. Germline V gene lookup returns CDR1 SQVTM and CDR2 ANQGSEA. V dropped 0 bases and J dropped 5 bases, with 4 bases sitting between them. The CDR3 sequence is 11 residues long. CDR3 DNA: TGCAGCGTTGAAGATAGGACTGAAGCTTTCTTT. This sequence encodes CSVEDRTEAFF.

In this sample, this clone turned up a few times. This chain links TRBV11-3 with TRBJ2-7, with D uncertain. CDR1 is SGHNT, CDR2 YENEEA, per germline. Trimming took 0 bases from V and 6 from J, leaving 12 bases between them. The CDR3 runs to 14 residues. CDR3 sequence (DNA): TGTGCCAGCAGCTTAGATCCTGTGTCAGGCGAGCAGTACTTC. Translation: CASSLDPVSGEQYF.

The chain is built from TRBV29-1 and TRBJ2-1; 9 positions agree with TRBD2. This CDR3 has 14 residues. V lost 1 base, J lost 6 bases, and 4 bases stayed unmatched. In germline, CDR1 is SQVTM, CDR2 ANQGSEA. CDR3 nucleotides: TGCAGCGTTGAAGGGGCGGGGGGGCTCAATGAGCAGTTCTTC. This translates into CSVEGAGGLNEQFF.

The rearrangement links TRBV30 to TRBJ2-3, with D maybe TRBD1 (5 bases). This CDR3 spans 15 amino acids. Per the germline V gene, CDR1 is GTSNPN and CDR2 is SVGIG (reference sequence). The V and J ends lost 0 bases and 0 bases respectively, with 10 bases between them. For the CDR3, the DNA is TGTGCCTGGAGTGTATCTGGGGCTAGCACAGATACGCAGTATTTT. Protein: CAWSVSGASTDTQYF. The entire variable domain, with the rest obtained from reference TRBV30 and TRBJ2-3, is as follows: SQTIHQWPATLVQPVGSPLSLECTVEGTSNPNLYWYRQAAGRGLQLLFYSVGIGQISSEVPQNLSASRPQDRQFILSSKKLLLSDSGFYLCAWSVSGASTDTQYFGPGTRLTVL.

Turning to this clone: The same CDR3 arises from other DNA sequences in this sample as well. The rearrangement joins TRBV5-6 to TRBJ1-1; D is unresolved. Trimming cost V 2 bases and J 4 bases, with 6 bases left between them. The V gene's germline CDR1 is SGHDT and CDR2 YYEEEE. The CDR3 totals 12 residues. CDR3 protein: CASSLRGTEAFF. CDR3 DNA sequence: TGTGCCAGCAGCTTACGGGGCACTGAAGCTTTCTTT. Complete variable domain (other parts from reference TRBV5-6 and TRBJ1-1): DAGVTQSPTHLIKTRGQQVTLRCSPKSGHDTVSWYQQALGQGPQFIFQYYEEEERQRGNFPDRFSGHQFPNYSSELNVNALLLGDSALYLCASSLRGTEAFFGQGTRLTVV.

The chain joins TRBV5-1 to TRBJ2-3; the match to TRBD1 covers 9 bases. J gave up 4 bases and V 7 bases, and 4 bases lay outside the gene matches. Germline lookup yields CDR1 SGHRS and CDR2 YFSETQ. The CDR3 sequence is 13 residues long. The DNA for the CDR3 is TGCGCCAGCCGGGACAGGGAGGCAGATACGCAGTATTTT. Its translation: CASRDREADTQYF.

The chain employs TRBV5-1 and TRBJ1-2, with D maybe TRBD1 (5 bases). V gave up 0 bases and J gave up 6 bases, with 6 bases separating them. Germline CDR1 is SGHRS and CDR2 is YFSETQ. This CDR3 has 12 amino acids. The CDR3 loop is CASSLEGNGYTF. In DNA form, the CDR3 reads TGCGCCAGCAGCTTGGAGGGGAATGGCTACACCTTC.

The V and J genes are TRBV4-1 and TRBJ2-2; D is undetermined. V was pared by 3 bases and J by 2 bases, with 4 bases between. Germline CDR1 MGHRA, CDR2 YSYEKL. The CDR3 loop spans 13 amino acids. CDR3 loop: CASSHQNTGELFF. CDR3 nucleotide sequence: TGCGCCAGCAGCCACCAAAACACCGGGGAGCTGTTTTTT.

This chain connects TRBV2 to TRBJ1-1, with a tentative D call TRBD1 (5 bases). In germline, CDR1 is SNHLY, CDR2 FYNNEI. The CDR3 has 11 amino acids. The V gene lost 6 bases and the J gene lost 11 bases, with 13 bases spanning the gap. The CDR3 DNA is TGTGCCAGCAGCGAGACGGGGCCCGCTTTCTTT. This gives the protein CASSETGPAFF. The whole variable domain, remainder taken from reference TRBV2 and TRBJ1-1, is EPEVTQTPSHQVTQMGQEVILRCVPISNHLYFYWYRQILGQKVEFLVSFYNNEISEKSEIFDDQFSVERPDGSNFTLKIRSTKLEDSAMYFCASSETGPAFFGQGTRLTVV.

The chain is built from TRBV5-1 and TRBJ2-1, with 7 bases that match TRBD2. Germline V lookup: CDR1 SGHRS, CDR2 YFSETQ. V shed 0 bases and J 4 bases; nucleotides not matched to a gene: 7. The CDR3 is 16 residues long. CDR3 in DNA: TGCGCCAGCAGCTTGGGGTCGAGCGGGGCTTACAATGAGCAGTTCTTC. This encodes CASSLGSSGAYNEQFF.

The CDR3 bases are TGTGCCAGCAGTTACTCGCGGACGGTGAACACTGAAGCTTTCTTT. Translating it yields CASSYSRTVNTEAFF. The chain uses TRBV6-5 and TRBJ1-1; D is unresolved. Germline V gives CDR1 MNHEY, CDR2 SVGAGI. This CDR3 region has 15 residues. V dropped 0 bases and J dropped 0 bases, with 8 bases sitting between them.

A remark on this clone: At one of its ends the junction is not consistent with the germline gene, which may arise from a read error. J is TRBJ1-1 and V is TRBV11-2; D is ambiguous. The length of the CDR3 is 13 residues. Germline V lookup: CDR1 SGHAT, CDR2 FQNNGV. Here the CDR3 reads CAGSLALTTEAFF. The CDR3 DNA reads as TGTGCCGGCAGCTTAGCTCTGACAACTGAAGCTTTCTTT.

This sequence joins TRBV5-1 and TRBJ1-1; D gene uncertain. Germline loops: CDR1 SGHRS, CDR2 YFSETQ. V was cut by 2 bases and J by 11 bases, with 10 bases left in between. The CDR3 length is 11 residues. The CDR3 nucleotides read TGCGCCAGCAGCTTTGGGTCTGTCGCTTTCTTT. Translating it yields CASSFGSVAFF.

This chain connects TRBV25-1 to TRBJ2-2; 9 nucleotides match TRBD1. The CDR3 contains 15 residues. The junction had 1 base not matched to a gene; V was cut back by 4 bases and J by 1 base. Germline V gene lookup returns CDR1 MGHDK and CDR2 SYGVNS. CDR3 sequence (DNA): TGTGCCAGCAGTGGGGGACAGGGGAACACCGGGGAGCTGTTTTTT. This codes for CASSGGQGNTGELFF.

V usage is TRBV13 and J usage is TRBJ2-7, with 7 bases identical to TRBD1. The junction had 7 bases not matched to a gene; V was cut back by 5 bases and J by 3 bases. CDR3 size: 14 residues. Per the germline V gene, CDR1 is PRHDT and CDR2 is FYEKMQ (reference sequence). CDR3 sequence (DNA): TGTGCCAGCAGCCCCAGACAGGGACACTACGAGCAGTACTTC. The encoded protein is CASSPRQGHYEQYF.

This clone appeared once. The genes are TRBV2 and TRBJ1-5, with TRBD1 matching over 8 bases. CDR1 is SNHLY, CDR2 FYNNEI, per germline. The CDR3 runs 13 residues. The ends lost 7 bases at V and 3 bases at J; junction bases unmatched: 2. The CDR3 region has the DNA TGTGCCAGCAAGGACAGGGACAATCAGCCCCAGCATTTT. Translation gives CASKDRDNQPQHF.

The gene calls are TRBV23-1 and TRBJ1-3, with D uncertain. TRBV23-1 is recorded as an ORF, its role being uncertain. The CDR3 length is 15 residues. Trimming pared 2 bases from V and 4 bases from J, leaving 12 bases between. CDR3 region: CASSQAVEIGNTIYF. The DNA of the CDR3 is TGCGCCAGCAGTCAAGCGGTGGAAATCGGAAACACCATATATTTT.

This clone came up a few times. The chain uses TRBV7-2 and TRBJ1-2; 8 nucleotides line up with TRBD1. This CDR3 spans 16 amino acids. Germline loops: CDR1 SGHTA, CDR2 FQGNSA. V lost 5 bases, J lost 7 bases, and 15 bases stayed unmatched. CDR3 sequence reads: CASSPGGAVTPPGYTF. In DNA form, the CDR3 reads TGTGCCAGCAGCCCAGGGGGCGCGGTTACCCCCCCTGGCTACACCTTC.

This chain links TRBV9 with TRBJ2-7, with D possibly matching TRBD2 (5 bases). This CDR3 has 14 amino acids. CDR1 SGDLS and CDR2 YYNGEE come from the germline V gene. V was trimmed by 0 bases and J by 5 bases, leaving 12 bases between them. The CDR3, as DNA: TGTGCCAGCAGCGTAGGGGCCATCGGGAACGAGCAGTACTTC. Translating it yields CASSVGAIGNEQYF.

The chain joins TRBV29-1 to TRBJ1-1; D is ambiguous. The V end was cut by 4 bases, the J end by 0 bases, with 6 bases between. CDR1 is SQVTM, CDR2 ANQGSEA, per germline. CDR3 length: 12 residues. The CDR3 DNA reads TGCAGCGTTGTACAAATGAACACTGAAGCTTTCTTT. It yields the protein CSVVQMNTEAFF.

This chain joins TRBV6-5 and TRBJ1-1; 7 bases align to TRBD1. Trimming cost V 4 bases and J 0 bases; bases outside gene matches: 5. This CDR3 region has 15 residues. CDR1 is MNHEY, CDR2 SVGAGI, per germline. Here the CDR3 reads CASSSQTGMNTEAFF. The CDR3, as DNA: TGTGCCAGCAGTTCTCAGACAGGGATGAACACTGAAGCTTTCTTT.

The rearrangement links TRBV11-2 to TRBJ2-7; D ambiguous. CDR1 and CDR2 from the germline V gene are SGHAT and FQNNGV. The CDR3 runs to 15 residues. V was pared by 2 bases and J by 0 bases, with 11 bases between. CDR3 protein: CASSLFSPSSYEQYF. In DNA form, the CDR3 reads TGTGCCAGCAGCTTATTCTCTCCTAGCTCCTACGAGCAGTACTTC. The complete variable domain, with remaining parts taken from reference TRBV11-2 and TRBJ2-7, reads EAGVAQSPRYKIIEKRQSVAFWCNPISGHATLYWYQQILGQGPKLLIQFQNNGVVDDSQLPKDRFSAERLKGVDSTLKIQPAKLEDSAVYLCASSLFSPSSYEQYFGPGTRLTVT.

This clone was counted between two and nine times. The chain uses TRBV29-1 and TRBJ1-6; 9 bases are a match to TRBD1. Germline assignment: CDR1 SQVTM and CDR2 ANQGSEA. The CDR3 has 14 residues. Unmatched junction bases numbered 7, after V lost 4 bases and J lost 9 bases. This CDR3 is CSVVTGTGSSPLHF. For the CDR3, the DNA is TGCAGCGTTGTTACCGGGACAGGGAGTTCACCCCTCCACTTT.

As DNA, the CDR3 is TGTGCCAGCAGTTACGGACGGGGTGTGAGTGAAGCTTTCTTT. Protein: CASSYGRGVSEAFF. The chain carries TRBV6-5 and TRBJ1-1, with D hard to call. The germline V gene encodes CDR1 MNHEY and CDR2 SVGAGI. V dropped 2 bases and J dropped 7 bases, with 14 bases sitting between them. The CDR3 contains 14 residues.

This sequence joins TRBV5-6 and TRBJ2-7, with 7 bases fitting TRBD2. J was trimmed by 6 bases and V by 0 bases; bases with no gene match: 3. Germline CDR1 SGHDT, CDR2 YYEEEE. The CDR3 loop spans 13 amino acids. The CDR3 sequence is CASSLGGGGEQYF. CDR3 nucleotides: TGTGCCAGCAGCTTGGGCGGCGGGGGCGAGCAGTACTTC.

This clone was found a few times. The CDR3 reads CASSFRSGEETQYF. The CDR3 coding sequence is TGTGCCAGCAGTTTTCGTAGCGGGGAGGAGACCCAGTACTTC. The J gene is TRBJ2-5, the V gene TRBV27, with 8 bases matching TRBD2. Germline trimming cut 3 bases from V and 5 bases from J; bases unmatched to any gene: 5. Germline-derived CDR1 and CDR2 are MNHEY and SMNVEV (reference sequence). The CDR3 is made up of 14 amino acids.